This TCR beta chain came from a study of PD-L1 blockade in urothelial cancer. Synthetic templates analogous to TCR were spiked into all PCRs individually. Some clones are missing from TCRdb's copy, which holds only in-frame ones; the method was immunoSEQ multiplex PCR. The sample holds 20,000 to 30,000 clones, about 86% seen once. The CDR3 runs 14 residues. CDR1 and CDR2 (germline): SGHAT, FQNNGV. Trimming removed 3 bases from V and 6 bases from J, with 15 bases in between. This chain connects TRBV11-2 to TRBJ2-7; possible D gene TRBD1, 5 bases. Sequencing used PBMCs, obtained around atezolizumab (anti-PD-L1) treatment. The TCR comes from a man aged 55 to 70 with urothelial cancer. Here the CDR3 reads CASSFTGLRGEQYF. As DNA, the CDR3 is TGTGCCAGCAGCTTTACTGGTTTAAGGGGCGAGCAGTACTTC.